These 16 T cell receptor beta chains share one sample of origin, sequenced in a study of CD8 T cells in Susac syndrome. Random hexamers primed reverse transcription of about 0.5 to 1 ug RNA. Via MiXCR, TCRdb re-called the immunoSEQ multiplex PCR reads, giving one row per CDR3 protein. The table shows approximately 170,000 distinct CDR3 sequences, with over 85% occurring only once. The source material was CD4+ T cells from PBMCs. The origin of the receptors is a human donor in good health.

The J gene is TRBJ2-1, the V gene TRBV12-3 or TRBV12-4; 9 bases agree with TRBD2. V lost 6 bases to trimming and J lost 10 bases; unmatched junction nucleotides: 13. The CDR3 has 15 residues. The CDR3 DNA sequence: TGTGCCAGCAGCCGCAATAGCGGGGGCCCTACCGAGCAGTTCTTC. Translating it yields CASSRNSGGPTEQFF.

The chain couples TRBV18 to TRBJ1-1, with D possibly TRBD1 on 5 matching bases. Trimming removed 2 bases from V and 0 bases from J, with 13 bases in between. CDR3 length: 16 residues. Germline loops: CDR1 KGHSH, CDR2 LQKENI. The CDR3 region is CASSPWAGPMNTEAFF. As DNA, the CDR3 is TGTGCCAGCTCACCATGGGCAGGGCCCATGAACACTGAAGCTTTCTTT.

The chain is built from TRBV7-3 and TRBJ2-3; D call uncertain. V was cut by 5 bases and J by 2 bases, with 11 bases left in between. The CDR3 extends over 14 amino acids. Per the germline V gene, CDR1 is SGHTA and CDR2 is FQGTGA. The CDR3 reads CASSLTYPTDTQYF. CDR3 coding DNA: TGTGCCAGCAGCCTGACATACCCCACAGATACGCAGTATTTT.

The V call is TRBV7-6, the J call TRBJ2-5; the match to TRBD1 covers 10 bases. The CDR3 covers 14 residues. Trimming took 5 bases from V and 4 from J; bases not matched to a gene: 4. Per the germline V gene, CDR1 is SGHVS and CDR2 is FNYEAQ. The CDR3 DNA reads TGTGCCAGCAGCCGGGACAGGGGTTCAGAGACCCAGTACTTC. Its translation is CASSRDRGSETQYF.

CDR3 sequence reads: CASSHRQGAKAFF. The CDR3 region has the DNA TGTGCCAGCAGCCATAGACAGGGGGCTAAGGCTTTCTTT. The chain has TRBV7-6 and TRBJ1-1; 10 bases align to TRBD1. The trim removed 5 bases at V and 11 bases at J, leaving 8 bases unmatched. This CDR3 contains 13 residues. Germline loops: CDR1 SGHVS, CDR2 FNYEAQ.

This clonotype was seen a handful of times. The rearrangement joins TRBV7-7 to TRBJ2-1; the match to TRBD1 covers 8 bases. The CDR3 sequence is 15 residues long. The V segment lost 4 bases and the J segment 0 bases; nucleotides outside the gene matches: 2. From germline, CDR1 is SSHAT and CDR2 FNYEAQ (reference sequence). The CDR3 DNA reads TGTGCCAGCAGCTCCGGACAGGGCTCCTACAATGAGCAGTTCTTC. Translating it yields CASSSGQGSYNEQFF.

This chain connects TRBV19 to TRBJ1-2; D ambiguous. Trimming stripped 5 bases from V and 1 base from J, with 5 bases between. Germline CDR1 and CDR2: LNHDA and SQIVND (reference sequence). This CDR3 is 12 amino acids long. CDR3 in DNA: TGTGCCAGTAGTCTTTATAACTATGGCTACACCTTC. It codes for CASSLYNYGYTF. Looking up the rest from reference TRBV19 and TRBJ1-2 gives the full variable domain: DGGITQSPKYLFRKEGQNVTLSCEQNLNHDAMYWYRQDPGQGLRLIYYSQIVNDFQKGDIAEGYSVSREKKESFPLTVTSAQKNPTAFYLCASSLYNYGYTFGSGTRLTVV.

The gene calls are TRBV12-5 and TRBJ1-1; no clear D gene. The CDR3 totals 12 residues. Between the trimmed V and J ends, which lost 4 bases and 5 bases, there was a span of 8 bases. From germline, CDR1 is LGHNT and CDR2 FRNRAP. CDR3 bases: TGTGCTAGTGGTTCCCTAAGGACTGAAGCTTTCTTT. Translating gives CASGSLRTEAFF.

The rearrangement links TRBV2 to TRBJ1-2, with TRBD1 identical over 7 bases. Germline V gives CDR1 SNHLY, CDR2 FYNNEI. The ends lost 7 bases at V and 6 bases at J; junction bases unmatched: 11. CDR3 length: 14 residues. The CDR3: CASKEQGQLHGYTF. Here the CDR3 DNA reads TGTGCCAGCAAGGAACAGGGACAGTTGCATGGCTACACCTTC.

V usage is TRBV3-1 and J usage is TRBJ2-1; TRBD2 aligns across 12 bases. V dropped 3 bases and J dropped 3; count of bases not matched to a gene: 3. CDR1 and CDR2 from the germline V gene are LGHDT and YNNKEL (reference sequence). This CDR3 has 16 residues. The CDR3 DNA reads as TGTGCCAGCAGCCATACTAGCGGGGGGCACTACAATGAGCAGTTCTTC. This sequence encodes CASSHTSGGHYNEQFF.

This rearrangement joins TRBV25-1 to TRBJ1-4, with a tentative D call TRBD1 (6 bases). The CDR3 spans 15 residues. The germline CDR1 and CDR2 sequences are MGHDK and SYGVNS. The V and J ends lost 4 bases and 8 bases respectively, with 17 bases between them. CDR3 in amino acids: CASSAGTGLREKLFF. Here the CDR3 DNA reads TGTGCCAGCAGTGCCGGAACAGGGCTGAGGGAAAAACTGTTTTTT.

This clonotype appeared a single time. CDR3 loop: CASSPLIPGPWEETQYF. The CDR3 DNA sequence: TGCGCCAGCAGCCCCTTAATTCCGGGGCCATGGGAAGAGACCCAGTACTTC. The rearrangement uses TRBV5-1 and TRBJ2-5; D tentatively reads TRBD1 or TRBD2 (5 bases each). The CDR3 is 17 amino acids. V shed 4 bases and J shed 3 bases, with 22 bases lying between them. Germline values: CDR1 SGHRS, CDR2 YFSETQ. Full variable domain (missing parts from reference TRBV5-1 and TRBJ2-5): KAGVTQTPRYLIKTRGQQVTLSCSPISGHRSVSWYQQTPGQGLQFLFEYFSETQRNKGNFPGRFSGRQFSNSRSEMNVSTLELGDSALYLCASSPLIPGPWEETQYFGPGTRLLVL.

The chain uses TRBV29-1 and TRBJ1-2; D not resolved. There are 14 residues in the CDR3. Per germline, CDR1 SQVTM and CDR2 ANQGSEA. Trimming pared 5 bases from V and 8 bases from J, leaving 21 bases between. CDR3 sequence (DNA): TGCAGCGTTAAAGGCATTGACCGGTTCGGGGGCTACACCTTC. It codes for CSVKGIDRFGGYTF.

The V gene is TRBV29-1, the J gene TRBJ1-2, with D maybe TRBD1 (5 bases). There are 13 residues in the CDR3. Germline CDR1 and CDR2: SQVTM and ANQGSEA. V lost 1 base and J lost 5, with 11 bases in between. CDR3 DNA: TGCAGCGTTGAAGTTGGACATATTTATGGCTACACCTTC. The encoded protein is CSVEVGHIYGYTF.

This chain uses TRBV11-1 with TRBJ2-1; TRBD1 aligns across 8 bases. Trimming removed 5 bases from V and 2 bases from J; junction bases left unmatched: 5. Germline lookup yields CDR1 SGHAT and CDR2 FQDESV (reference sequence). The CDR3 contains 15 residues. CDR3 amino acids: CASSQDRAPYNEQFF. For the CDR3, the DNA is TGTGCCAGCAGCCAGGACAGGGCTCCCTACAATGAGCAGTTCTTC. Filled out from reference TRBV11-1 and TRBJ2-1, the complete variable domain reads EAEVAQSPRYKITEKSQAVAFWCDPISGHATLYWYRQILGQGPELLVQFQDESVVDDSQLPKDRFSAERLKGVDSTLKIQPAELGDSAMYLCASSQDRAPYNEQFFGPGTRLTVL.

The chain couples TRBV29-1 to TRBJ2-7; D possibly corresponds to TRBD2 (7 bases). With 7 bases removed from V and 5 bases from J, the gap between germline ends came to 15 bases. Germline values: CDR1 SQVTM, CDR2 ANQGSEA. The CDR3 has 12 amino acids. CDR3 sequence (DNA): TGCAGCGCCACGAGGGGGAGGGACGAGCAGTACTTC. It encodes CSATRGRDEQYF.